This entry is about one TCR beta chain. This sample was taken from a study of control samples from healthy donors and cancer patients. The protocol was immunoSEQ multiplex PCR, while the TCRdb copy is restricted to in-frame clones and leaves out a portion. The sample includes about 71,000 clones, about nine tenths seen only once; the top ten take around 19%. The CDR3 is made up of 13 amino acids. Germline V lookup: CDR1 SEHNR, CDR2 FQNEAQ (reference sequence). Trimming took off 8 bases at V and 0 bases at J, with 7 bases between the two ends. Sequencing used PBMCs. V and J are TRBV7-9 and TRBJ1-4; no clear D gene. This receptor was identified in a man in his fifties or sixties with lung cancer. This CDR3 is CASSTATNEKLFF. CDR3 bases: TGTGCCAGCTCTACCGCAACTAATGAAAAACTGTTTTTT. Full variable domain (outside the CDR3, taken from reference TRBV7-9 and TRBJ1-4): DTGVSQNPRHKITKRGQNVTFRCDPISEHNRLYWYRQTLGQGPEFLTYFQNEAQLEKSRLLSDRFSAERPKGSFSTLEIQRTEQGDSAMYLCASSTATNEKLFFGSGTQLSVL.